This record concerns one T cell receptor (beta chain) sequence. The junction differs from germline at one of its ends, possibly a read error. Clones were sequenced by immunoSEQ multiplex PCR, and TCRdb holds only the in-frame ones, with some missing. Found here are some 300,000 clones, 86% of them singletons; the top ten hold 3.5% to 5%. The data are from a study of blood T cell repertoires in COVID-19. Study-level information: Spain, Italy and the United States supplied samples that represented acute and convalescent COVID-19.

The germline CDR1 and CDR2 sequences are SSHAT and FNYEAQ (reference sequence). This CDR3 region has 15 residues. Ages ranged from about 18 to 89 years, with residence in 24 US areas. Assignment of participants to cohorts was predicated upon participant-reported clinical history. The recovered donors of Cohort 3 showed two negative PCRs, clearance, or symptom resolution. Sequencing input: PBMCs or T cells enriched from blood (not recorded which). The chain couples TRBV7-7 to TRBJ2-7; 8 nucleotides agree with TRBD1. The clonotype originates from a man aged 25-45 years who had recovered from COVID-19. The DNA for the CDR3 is TGTGCTAGCAGCAAAGGACAGGGTGGGCTCTACGAGCAGTACTTC. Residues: CASSKGQGGLYEQYF.